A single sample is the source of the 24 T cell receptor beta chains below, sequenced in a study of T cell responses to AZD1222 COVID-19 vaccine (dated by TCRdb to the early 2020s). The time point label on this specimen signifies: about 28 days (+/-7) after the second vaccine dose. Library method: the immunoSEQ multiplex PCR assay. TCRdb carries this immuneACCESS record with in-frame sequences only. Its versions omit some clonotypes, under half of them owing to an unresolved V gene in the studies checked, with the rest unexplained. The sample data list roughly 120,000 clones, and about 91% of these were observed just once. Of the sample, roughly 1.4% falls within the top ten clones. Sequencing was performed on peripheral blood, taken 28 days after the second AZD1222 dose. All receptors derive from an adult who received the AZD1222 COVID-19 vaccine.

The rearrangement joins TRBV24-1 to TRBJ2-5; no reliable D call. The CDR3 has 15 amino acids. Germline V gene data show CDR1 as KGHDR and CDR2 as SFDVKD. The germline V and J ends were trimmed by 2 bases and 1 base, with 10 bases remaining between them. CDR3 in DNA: TGTGCCACCAGTGATTCCGGACGGCCCCAAGAGACCCAGTACTTC. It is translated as CATSDSGRPQETQYF.

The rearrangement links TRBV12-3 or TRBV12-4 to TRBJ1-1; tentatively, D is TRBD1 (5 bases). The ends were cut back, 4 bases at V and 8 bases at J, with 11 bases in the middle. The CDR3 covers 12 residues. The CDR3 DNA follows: TGTGCCAGCAGTTGGGACTCGGGGGAAGCTTTCTTT. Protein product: CASSWDSGEAFF.

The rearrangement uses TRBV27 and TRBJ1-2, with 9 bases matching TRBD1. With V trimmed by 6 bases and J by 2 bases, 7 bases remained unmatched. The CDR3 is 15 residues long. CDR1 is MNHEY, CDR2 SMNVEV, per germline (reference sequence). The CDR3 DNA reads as TGTGCCAGCAGACTGCTTACAGGGGGCAACTATGGCTACACCTTC. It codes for CASRLLTGGNYGYTF.

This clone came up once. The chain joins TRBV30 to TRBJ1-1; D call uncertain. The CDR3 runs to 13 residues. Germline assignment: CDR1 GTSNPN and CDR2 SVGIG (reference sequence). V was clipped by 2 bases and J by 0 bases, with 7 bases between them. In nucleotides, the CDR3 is TGTGCCTGGAGTTTTCTCATGAACACTGAAGCTTTCTTT. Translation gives CAWSFLMNTEAFF.

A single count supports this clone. This CDR3 is CASSLAGHTQYF. Here the CDR3 DNA reads TGTGCCAGCAGTTTGGCTGGGCATACGCAGTATTTT. The V call is TRBV28, the J call TRBJ2-3; D gene ambiguous. This CDR3 spans 12 amino acids. Trimming took 3 bases from V and 7 from J, leaving 8 bases between them. Germline V gene data show CDR1 as MDHEN and CDR2 as SYDVKM.

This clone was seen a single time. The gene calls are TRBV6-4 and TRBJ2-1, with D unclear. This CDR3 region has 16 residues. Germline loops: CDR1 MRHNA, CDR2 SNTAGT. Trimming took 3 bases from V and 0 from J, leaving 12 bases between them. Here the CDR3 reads CASSDDGKNSYNEQFF. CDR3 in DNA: TGTGCCAGCAGTGATGACGGAAAGAACTCCTACAATGAGCAGTTCTTC.

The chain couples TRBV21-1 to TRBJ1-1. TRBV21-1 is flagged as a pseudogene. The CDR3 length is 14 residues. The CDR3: CASSKARENTEAFF. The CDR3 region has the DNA TGTGCCAGCAGCAAAGCACGGGAGAACACTGAAGCTTTCTTT.

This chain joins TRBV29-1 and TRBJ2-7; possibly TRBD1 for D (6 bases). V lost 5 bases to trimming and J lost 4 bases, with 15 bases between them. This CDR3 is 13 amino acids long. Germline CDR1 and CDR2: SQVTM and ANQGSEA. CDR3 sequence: CSVRTGSHYEQYF. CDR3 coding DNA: TGCAGCGTTCGCACAGGGTCGCATTACGAGCAGTACTTC.

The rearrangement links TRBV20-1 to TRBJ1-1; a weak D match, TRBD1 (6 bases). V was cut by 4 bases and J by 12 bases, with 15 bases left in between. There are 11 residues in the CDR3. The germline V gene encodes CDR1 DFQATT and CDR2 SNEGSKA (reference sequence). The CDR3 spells CSATGERKSFF. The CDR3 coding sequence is TGCAGTGCTACAGGGGAGAGGAAATCTTTCTTT.

In DNA form, the CDR3 reads TGTGCCAGCAGCTCAGGGTCGAACTATGGCTACACCTTC. This encodes CASSSGSNYGYTF. The J gene is TRBJ1-2, the V gene TRBV13; D possibly corresponds to TRBD1 (5 bases). The V end lost 4 bases, the J end lost 2 bases, and 8 bases lay between the germline ends. The CDR3 loop spans 13 amino acids. Germline CDR1 is PRHDT and CDR2 is FYEKMQ (reference sequence).

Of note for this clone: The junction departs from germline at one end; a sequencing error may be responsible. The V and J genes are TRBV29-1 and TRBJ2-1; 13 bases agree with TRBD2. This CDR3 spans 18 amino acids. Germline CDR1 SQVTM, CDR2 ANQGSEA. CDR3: CSVEGTSGNARGYNEQFF. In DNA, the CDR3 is TGCAGCGTAGAAGGGACTAGCGGGAATGCTAGGGGGTACAATGAGCAGTTCTTC.

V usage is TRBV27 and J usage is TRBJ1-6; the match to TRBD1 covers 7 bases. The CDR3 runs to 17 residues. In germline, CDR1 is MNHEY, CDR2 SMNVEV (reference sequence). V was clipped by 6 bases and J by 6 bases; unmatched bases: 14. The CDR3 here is CASRRTQPGQPNSPLHF. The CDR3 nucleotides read TGTGCCAGCAGAAGAACCCAACCGGGACAGCCTAATTCACCCCTCCACTTT.

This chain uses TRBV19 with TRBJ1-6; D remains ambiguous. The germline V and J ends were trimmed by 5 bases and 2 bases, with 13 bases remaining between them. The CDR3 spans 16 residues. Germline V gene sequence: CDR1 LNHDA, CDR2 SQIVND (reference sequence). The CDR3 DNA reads TGTGCCAGTAGTCTTCGGCTAACCACCTATAATTCACCCCTCCACTTT. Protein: CASSLRLTTYNSPLHF. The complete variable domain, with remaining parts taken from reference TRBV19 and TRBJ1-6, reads DGGITQSPKYLFRKEGQNVTLSCEQNLNHDAMYWYRQDPGQGLRLIYYSQIVNDFQKGDIAEGYSVSREKKESFPLTVTSAQKNPTAFYLCASSLRLTTYNSPLHFGNGTRLTVT.

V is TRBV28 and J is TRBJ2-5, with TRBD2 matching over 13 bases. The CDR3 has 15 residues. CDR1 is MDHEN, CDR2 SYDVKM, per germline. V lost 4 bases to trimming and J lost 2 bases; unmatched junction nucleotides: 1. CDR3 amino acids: CASSSLAGGQETQYF. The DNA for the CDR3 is TGTGCCAGCAGTTCACTAGCGGGAGGGCAAGAGACCCAGTACTTC.

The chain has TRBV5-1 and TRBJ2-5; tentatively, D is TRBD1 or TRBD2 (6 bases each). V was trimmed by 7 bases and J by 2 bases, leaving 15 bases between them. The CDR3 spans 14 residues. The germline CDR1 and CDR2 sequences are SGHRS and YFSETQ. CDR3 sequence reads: CASSRGPEQETQYF. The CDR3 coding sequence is TGCGCCAGCTCCCGGGGGCCTGAACAAGAGACCCAGTACTTC.

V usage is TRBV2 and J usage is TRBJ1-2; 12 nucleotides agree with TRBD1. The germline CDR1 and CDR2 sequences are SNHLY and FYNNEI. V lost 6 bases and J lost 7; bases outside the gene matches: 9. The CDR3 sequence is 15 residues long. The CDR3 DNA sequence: TGTGCCAGCAGAAGACCGGGACAGGGGGCGCGTGGCTACACCTTC. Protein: CASRRPGQGARGYTF.

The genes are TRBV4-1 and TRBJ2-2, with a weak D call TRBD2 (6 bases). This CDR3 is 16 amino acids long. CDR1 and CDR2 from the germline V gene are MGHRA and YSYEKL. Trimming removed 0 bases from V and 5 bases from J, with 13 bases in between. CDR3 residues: CASSQDSGGVTGELFF. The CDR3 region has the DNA TGCGCCAGCAGCCAAGATTCCGGAGGGGTAACCGGGGAGCTGTTTTTT.

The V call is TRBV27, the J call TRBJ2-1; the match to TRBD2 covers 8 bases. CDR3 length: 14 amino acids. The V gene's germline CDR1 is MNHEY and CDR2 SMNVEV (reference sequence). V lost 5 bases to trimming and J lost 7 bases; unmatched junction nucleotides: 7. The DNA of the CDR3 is TGTGCCAGCAGTCGCCGGGAGGGGAGGAATGAGCAGTTCTTC. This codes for CASSRREGRNEQFF.

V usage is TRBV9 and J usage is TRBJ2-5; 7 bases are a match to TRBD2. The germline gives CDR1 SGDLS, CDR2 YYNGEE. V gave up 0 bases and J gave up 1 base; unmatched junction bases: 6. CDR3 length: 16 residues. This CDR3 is CASSVGGRAFQETQYF. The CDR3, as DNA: TGTGCCAGCAGCGTAGGGGGGAGGGCCTTCCAAGAGACCCAGTACTTC. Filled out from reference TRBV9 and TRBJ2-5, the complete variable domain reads DSGVTQTPKHLITATGQRVTLRCSPRSGDLSVYWYQQSLDQGLQFLIQYYNGEERAKGNILERFSAQQFPDLHSELNLSSLELGDSALYFCASSVGGRAFQETQYFGPGTRLLVL.

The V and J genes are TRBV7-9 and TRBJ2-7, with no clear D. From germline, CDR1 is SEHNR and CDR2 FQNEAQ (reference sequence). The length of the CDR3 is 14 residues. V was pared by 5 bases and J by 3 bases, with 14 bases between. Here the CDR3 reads CASSPRGSLYEQYF. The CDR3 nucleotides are TGTGCCAGCAGCCCCCGAGGCAGTCTCTACGAGCAGTACTTC.

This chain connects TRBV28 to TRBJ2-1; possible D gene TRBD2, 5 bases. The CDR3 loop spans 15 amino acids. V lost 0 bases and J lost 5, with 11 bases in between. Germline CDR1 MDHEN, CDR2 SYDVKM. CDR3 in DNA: TGTGCCAGCAGTTTATGGACTATCGGGAACAATGAGCAGTTCTTC. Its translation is CASSLWTIGNNEQFF.

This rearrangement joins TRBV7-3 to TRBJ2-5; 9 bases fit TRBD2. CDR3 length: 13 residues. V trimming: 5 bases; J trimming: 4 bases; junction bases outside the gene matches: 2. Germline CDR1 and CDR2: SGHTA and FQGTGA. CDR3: CASSVSGRETQYF. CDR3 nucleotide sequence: TGTGCCAGCAGCGTTAGCGGGAGAGAGACCCAGTACTTC.

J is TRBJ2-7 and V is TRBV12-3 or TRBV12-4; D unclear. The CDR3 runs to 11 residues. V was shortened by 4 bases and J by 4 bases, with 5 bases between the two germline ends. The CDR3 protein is CASSSLYEQYF. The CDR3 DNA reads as TGTGCCAGCAGTTCCCTTTACGAGCAGTACTTC.

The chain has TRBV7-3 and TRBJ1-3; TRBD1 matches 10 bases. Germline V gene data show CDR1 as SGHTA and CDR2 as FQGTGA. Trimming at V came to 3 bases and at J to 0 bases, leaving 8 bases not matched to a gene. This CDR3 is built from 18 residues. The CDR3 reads CASSLDRGEYRSGNTIYF. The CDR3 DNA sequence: TGTGCCAGCAGCTTGGACAGGGGGGAATACCGCTCTGGAAACACCATATATTTT.